A single T cell receptor (beta chain) is shown here with its context. The antigen is not known. This sample was included in a study of radiotherapy plus CTLA-4 blockade in lung cancer. General study findings and limits: Expansion of tumor-derived TCR clones was observed in blood after radiotherapy plus ipilimumab.

Method: immunoSEQ multiplex PCR; TCRdb's copy keeps in-frame clones and lacks some. In the table there are approximately 80,000 clones, around 79% of which are singletons. The germline gives CDR1 MNHEY, CDR2 SMNVEV (reference sequence). Unmatched junction bases numbered 6, after V lost 6 bases and J lost 3 bases. CDR3 size: 14 residues. J is TRBJ1-1 and V is TRBV27, with TRBD1 matching over 8 bases. The specimen was peripheral blood, collected from a patient treated with radiotherapy plus ipilimumab. The sequence came from a human donor with non-small cell lung cancer whose response to radiotherapy plus ipilimumab could not be evaluated. Some clones in this sample may be carry-over from other donors' samples. CDR3 protein: CASRIRGLDTEAFF. CDR3 coding DNA: TGTGCCAGCAGGATCAGGGGGCTGGACACTGAAGCTTTCTTT.